The entry below gives a single T cell receptor (beta chain) sequence along with its context. Its cognate antigen is unknown. Repertoires were generated with immunoSEQ multiplex PCR, while TCRdb's copy carries only in-frame clones and drops some. The sample holds 110,000 to 150,000 clones, more than 75% seen once. The length of the CDR3 is 16 residues. The germline gives CDR1 SGHTA, CDR2 FQGNSA. Trimming took 0 bases from V and 3 from J; bases not matched to a gene: 3. The data belong to a study of cytotoxic CD8 clonotypes in ibrutinib-treated CLL. Study conclusions and caveats: Rising at ibrutinib response, clonality subsequently fell back toward baseline at progression.

Sample: PBMCs, taken after 24 months of ibrutinib treatment. The sequence was collected from a human donor with chronic lymphocytic leukemia. V and J are TRBV7-2 and TRBJ2-7, with 12 bases that match TRBD2. The chain's CDR3 is CASSLAGLAGNYEQYF. CDR3 bases: TGTGCCAGCAGCTTAGCCGGACTAGCGGGGAACTACGAGCAGTACTTC.